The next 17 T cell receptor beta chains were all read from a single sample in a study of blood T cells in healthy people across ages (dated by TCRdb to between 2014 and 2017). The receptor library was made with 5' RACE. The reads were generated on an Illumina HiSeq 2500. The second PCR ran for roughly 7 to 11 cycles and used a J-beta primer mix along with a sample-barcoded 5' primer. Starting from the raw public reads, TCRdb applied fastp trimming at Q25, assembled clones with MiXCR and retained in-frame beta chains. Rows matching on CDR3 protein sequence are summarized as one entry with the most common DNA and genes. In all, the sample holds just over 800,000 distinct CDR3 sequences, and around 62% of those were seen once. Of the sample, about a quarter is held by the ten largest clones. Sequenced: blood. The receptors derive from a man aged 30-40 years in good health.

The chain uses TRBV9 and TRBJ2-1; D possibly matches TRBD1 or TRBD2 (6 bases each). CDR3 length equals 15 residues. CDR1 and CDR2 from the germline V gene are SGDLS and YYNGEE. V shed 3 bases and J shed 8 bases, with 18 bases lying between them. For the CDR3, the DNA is TGTGCCAGCAGCGGCCCGGGGGCTGGGGGACATGAGCAGTTCTTC. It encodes CASSGPGAGGHEQFF.

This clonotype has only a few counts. CDR3 region: CAISKGGEQFF. In nucleotides, the CDR3 is TGTGCCATCAGTAAGGGTGGCGAGCAGTTCTTC. The J gene is TRBJ2-1, the V gene TRBV10-3, with D unresolved. Between the trimmed V and J ends, which lost 5 bases and 10 bases, there was a span of 9 bases. The germline gives CDR1 ENHRY, CDR2 SYGVKD. This CDR3 contains 11 residues.

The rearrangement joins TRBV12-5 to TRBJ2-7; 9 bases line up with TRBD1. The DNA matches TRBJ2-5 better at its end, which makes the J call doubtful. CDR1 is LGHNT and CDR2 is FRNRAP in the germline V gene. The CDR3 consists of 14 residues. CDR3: CASGAGTGLETQYF. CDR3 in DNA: TGTGCTAGTGGCGCCGGGACAGGGTTAGAGACCCAGTACTTC.

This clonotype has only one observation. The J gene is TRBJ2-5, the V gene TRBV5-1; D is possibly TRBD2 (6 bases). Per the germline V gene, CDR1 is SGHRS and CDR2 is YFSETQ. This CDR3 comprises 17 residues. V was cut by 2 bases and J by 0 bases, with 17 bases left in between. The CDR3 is CASSFDRWEAYQETQYF. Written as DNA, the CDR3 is TGCGCCAGCAGCTTCGATCGGTGGGAGGCATACCAAGAGACCCAGTACTTC.

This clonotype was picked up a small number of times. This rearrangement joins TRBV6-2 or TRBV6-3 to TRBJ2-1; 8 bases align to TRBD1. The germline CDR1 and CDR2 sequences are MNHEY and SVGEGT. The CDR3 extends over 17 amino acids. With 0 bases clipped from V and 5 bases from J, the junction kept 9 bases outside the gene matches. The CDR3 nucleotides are TGTGCCAGCAGTTACTCCTCCGGGACAGGAACGGACAATGAGCAGTTCTTC. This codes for CASSYSSGTGTDNEQFF.

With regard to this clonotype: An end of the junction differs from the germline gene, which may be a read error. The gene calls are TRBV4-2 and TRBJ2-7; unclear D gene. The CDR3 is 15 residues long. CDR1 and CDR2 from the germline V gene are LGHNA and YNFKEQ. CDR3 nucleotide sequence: TGTGCCAGCAGCTACTCCGGGCCTCACTCCAACGAGCAGTACTTC. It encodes CASSYSGPHSNEQYF.

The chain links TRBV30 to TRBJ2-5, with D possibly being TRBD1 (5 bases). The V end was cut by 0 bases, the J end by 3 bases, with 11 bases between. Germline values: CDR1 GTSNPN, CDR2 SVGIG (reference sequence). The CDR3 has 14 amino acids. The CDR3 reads CAWSVMSREETQYF. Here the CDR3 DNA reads TGTGCCTGGAGTGTGATGAGCAGGGAAGAGACCCAGTACTTC.

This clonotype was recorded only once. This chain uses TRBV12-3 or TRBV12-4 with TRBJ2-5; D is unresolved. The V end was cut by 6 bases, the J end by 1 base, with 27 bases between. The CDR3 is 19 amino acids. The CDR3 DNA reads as TGTGCCAGCAGCCCCCGGGTAATATTGGGCGACACGGGCCAAGAGACCCAGTACTTC. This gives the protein CASSPRVILGDTGQETQYF.

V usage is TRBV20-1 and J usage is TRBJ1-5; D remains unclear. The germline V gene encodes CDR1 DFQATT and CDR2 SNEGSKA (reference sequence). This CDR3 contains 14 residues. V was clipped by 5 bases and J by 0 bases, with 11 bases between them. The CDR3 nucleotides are TGCAGTGCTCCCGACTGGAATAGCAATCAGCCCCAGCATTTT. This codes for CSAPDWNSNQPQHF.

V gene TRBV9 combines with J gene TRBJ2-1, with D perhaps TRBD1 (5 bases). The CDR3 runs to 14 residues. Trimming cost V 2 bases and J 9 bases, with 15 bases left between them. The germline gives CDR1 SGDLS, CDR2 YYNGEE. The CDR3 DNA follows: TGTGCCAGCAGCGTGTGGGGCAGGGCCGGTGAGCAGTTCTTC. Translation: CASSVWGRAGEQFF. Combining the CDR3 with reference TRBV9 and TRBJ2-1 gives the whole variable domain DSGVTQTPKHLITATGQRVTLRCSPRSGDLSVYWYQQSLDQGLQFLIQYYNGEERAKGNILERFSAQQFPDLHSELNLSSLELGDSALYFCASSVWGRAGEQFFGPGTRLTVL.

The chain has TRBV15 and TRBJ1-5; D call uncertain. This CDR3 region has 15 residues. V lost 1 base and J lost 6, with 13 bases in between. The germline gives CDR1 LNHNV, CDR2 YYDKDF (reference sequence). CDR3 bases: TGTGCCACCAGCAGAGGAGTACCCGGAACTCAGCCCCAGCATTTT. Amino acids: CATSRGVPGTQPQHF.

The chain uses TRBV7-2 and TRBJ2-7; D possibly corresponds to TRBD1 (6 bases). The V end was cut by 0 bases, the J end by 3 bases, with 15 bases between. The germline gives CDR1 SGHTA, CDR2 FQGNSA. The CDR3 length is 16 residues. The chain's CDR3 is CASSLAGALGNYEQYF. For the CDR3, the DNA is TGTGCCAGCAGCTTAGCGGGGGCGCTGGGAAACTACGAGCAGTACTTC.

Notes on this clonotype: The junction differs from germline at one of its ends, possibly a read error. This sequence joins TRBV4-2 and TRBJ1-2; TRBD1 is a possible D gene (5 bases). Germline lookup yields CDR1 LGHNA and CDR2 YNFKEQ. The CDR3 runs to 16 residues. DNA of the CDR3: TGTGCCAGCAACCAAGAGAGGTTTGGCAGGGAAGATGGCTACACCTTC. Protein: CASNQERFGREDGYTF.

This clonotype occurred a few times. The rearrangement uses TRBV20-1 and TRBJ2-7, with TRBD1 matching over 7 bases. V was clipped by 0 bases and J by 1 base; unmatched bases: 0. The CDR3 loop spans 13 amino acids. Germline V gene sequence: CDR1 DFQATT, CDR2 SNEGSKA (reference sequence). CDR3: CSAREGQSYEQYF. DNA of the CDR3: TGCAGTGCTAGAGAGGGACAGTCCTACGAGCAGTACTTC.

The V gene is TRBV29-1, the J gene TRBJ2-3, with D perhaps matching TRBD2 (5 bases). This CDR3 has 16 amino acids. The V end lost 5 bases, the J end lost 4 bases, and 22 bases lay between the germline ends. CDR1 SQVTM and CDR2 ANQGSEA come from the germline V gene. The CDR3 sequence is CSVTQSVGDRADTQYF. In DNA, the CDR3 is TGCAGCGTTACACAATCGGTCGGGGATCGGGCAGATACGCAGTATTTT.

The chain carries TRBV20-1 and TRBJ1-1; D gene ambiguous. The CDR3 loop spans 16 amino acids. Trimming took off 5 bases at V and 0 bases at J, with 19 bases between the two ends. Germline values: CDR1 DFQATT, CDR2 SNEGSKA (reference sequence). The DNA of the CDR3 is TGCAGTGCTTCTCCTCTACCCCCGAACATGAACACTGAAGCTTTCTTT. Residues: CSASPLPPNMNTEAFF.

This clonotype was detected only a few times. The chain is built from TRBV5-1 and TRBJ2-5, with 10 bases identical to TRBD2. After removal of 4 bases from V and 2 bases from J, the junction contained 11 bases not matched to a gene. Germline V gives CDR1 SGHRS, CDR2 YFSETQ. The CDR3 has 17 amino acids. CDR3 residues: CASSPGLLAGAQETQYF. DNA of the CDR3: TGCGCCAGCAGCCCCGGCCTCCTAGCGGGGGCACAAGAGACCCAGTACTTC.